What follows is one T cell receptor (beta chain) and its context. CDR3 length: 12 residues. TCRdb reanalysed the RT-PCR reads using MiXCR and keeps one entry per CDR3 protein. Among 150,000 to 200,000 distinct CDR3 sequences listed, 41% were seen once. The sample comes from a study of patients and donors after allogeneic stem cell transplantation. This clonotype was sampled from a human donor who was either an allogeneic HSCT recipient or a stem cell or donor lymphocyte infusion donor (not recorded which). It is not recorded whose cells these are; they may come from a transplant donor. This rearrangement joins TRBV21-1 to TRBJ1-5. TRBV21-1 is given as a pseudogene. Specimen: blood, either unsorted or a sorted T cell fraction (not recorded which). The CDR3 nucleotides are TGTGCCGGGCCAAGGCGCAATCAGCCCCAGCATTTT. Residues: CAGPRRNQPQHF.